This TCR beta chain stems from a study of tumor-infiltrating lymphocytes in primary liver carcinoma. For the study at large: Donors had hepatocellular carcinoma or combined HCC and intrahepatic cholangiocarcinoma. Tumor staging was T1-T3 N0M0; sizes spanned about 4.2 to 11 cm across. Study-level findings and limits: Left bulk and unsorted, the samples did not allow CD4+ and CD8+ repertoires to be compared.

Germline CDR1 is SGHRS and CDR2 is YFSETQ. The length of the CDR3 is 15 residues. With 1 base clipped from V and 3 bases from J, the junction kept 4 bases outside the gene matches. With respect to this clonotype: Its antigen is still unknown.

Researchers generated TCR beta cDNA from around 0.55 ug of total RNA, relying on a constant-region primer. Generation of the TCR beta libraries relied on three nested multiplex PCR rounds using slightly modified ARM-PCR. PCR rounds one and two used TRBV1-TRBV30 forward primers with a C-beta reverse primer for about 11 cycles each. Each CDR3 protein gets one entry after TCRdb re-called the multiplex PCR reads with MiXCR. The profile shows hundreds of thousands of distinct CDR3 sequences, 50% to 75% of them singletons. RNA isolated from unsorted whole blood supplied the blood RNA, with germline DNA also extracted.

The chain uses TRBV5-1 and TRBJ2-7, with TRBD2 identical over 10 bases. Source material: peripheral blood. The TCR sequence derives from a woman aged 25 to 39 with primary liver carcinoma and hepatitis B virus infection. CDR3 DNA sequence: TGCGCCAGCAGCTTGACTAGCGGGATAAACTACGAGCAGTACTTC. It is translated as CASSLTSGINYEQYF.